The rows below give T cell receptor beta chains drawn from one sample of a study of shared clonotypes between healthy human individuals. The protocol was immunoSEQ multiplex PCR, while the TCRdb copy is restricted to in-frame clones and leaves out a portion. Of more than 400,000 clones in the sample, around 85% are singletons; the top ten hold roughly 13%. Input material: PBMCs. Every receptor here comes from a woman aged 40 to 55 in good health. Some clones in this sample may be carry-over from other donors' samples. CDR3s include the opening cysteine and the closing phenylalanine or tryptophan. A D gene is named only where the DNA matches it firmly. Not all rows give a size; the values are once, few, many and, for expanded clones, a class.

CDR3nt	CDR3aa	v_gene	j_gene	abundance	d_gene
TGTGCCAGCAGCCAGGGGGAGGCCCAATACAATGAGCAGTTCTTC	CASSQGEAQYNEQFF	TRBV4-2	TRBJ2-1	once	-
TGTGCCAGCAGCACACAGGGGGCGCGGGAATCAGGGTTTCATTTCTTC	CASSTQGARESGFHFF	TRBV28	TRBJ2-1	once	TRBD1
TGTGCCAGCAGTTTTTTAATGTGGCGGGACCAATACAATGAGCAGTTCTTC	CASSFLMWRDQYNEQFF	TRBV28	TRBJ2-1	-	-
TGTGCCAGCAGCCGAAGAGGTTTCTCGAGCTCCTACAATGAGCAGTTCTTC	CASSRRGFSSSYNEQFF	TRBV7-2	TRBJ2-1	few	-
TGCGCCAGCAGCTTGACCGTAGGACCCACCGGGGAGCTGTTTTTT	CASSLTVGPTGELFF	TRBV5-1	TRBJ2-2	-	-
TGTGCCAGCAGCGAACAGGGACGGGGAGAGACCCAGTACTTC	CASSEQGRGETQYF	TRBV9	TRBJ2-5	-	-
TGCGCCAGCAGCTTGGACAGGGGGCTATCCGGGGAGCTGTTTTTT	CASSLDRGLSGELFF	TRBV5-1	TRBJ2-2	-	TRBD1
TGTGCCAGCAGCATCCGGGGGATAACCACACTAGCCAAAAACATTCAGTACTTC	CASSIRGITTLAKNIQYF	TRBV21-1	TRBJ2-4	-	-
TGTGCCACCAGCAGAGAGGACAGGGGCGACGAGCAGTACTTC	CATSREDRGDEQYF	TRBV15	TRBJ2-7	-	TRBD1
TGTGCCAGCAGCTTGGGGCGGAACACCGGGGAGCTGTTTTTT	CASSLGRNTGELFF	TRBV7-8	TRBJ2-2	once	-
TGCGCCAGCAGCTTGGGACAGCCTAATCAGCCCCAGCATTTT	CASSLGQPNQPQHF	TRBV5-1	TRBJ1-5	once	-
TGTGCCAGCAGCCGGGGGGGCAGACATGAGCAGTTCTTC	CASSRGGRHEQFF	TRBV7-2	TRBJ2-1	-	TRBD2
TGCGCCAGCAGCTTATCCCCTGGGGGCGAGCAGTACTTC	CASSLSPGGEQYF	TRBV5-1	TRBJ2-7	once	-
TGTGCCAATAGTCCGGACTTGGGTGAGCAGTTCTTC	CANSPDLGEQFF	TRBV19	TRBJ2-1	many	-
TGTGCCAGCAGTCCGGCTAGCGCTACCTACGAGCAGTACTTC	CASSPASATYEQYF	TRBV7-9	TRBJ2-7	once	-
TGTGCCAGCAGGCCGGGACTAGCGGGATCAGAGACCCAGTACTTC	CASRPGLAGSETQYF	TRBV28	TRBJ2-5	-	TRBD2
TGTGCCAGCAGTTTTGAAGGGACCGGGGAGCTGTTTTTT	CASSFEGTGELFF	TRBV28	TRBJ2-2	-	-
TGTGCCATCAGTGAGTCGGACGGACGTACGAACTCTGGGGCCAACGTCCTGACTTTC	CAISESDGRTNSGANVLTF	TRBV10-3	TRBJ2-6	-	-
TGTGCCTGGAACCCACGGTCTAGCTTTGAAAAACTGTTTTTT	CAWNPRSSFEKLFF	TRBV30	TRBJ1-4	-	-
TGTGCCAGCAGCTTAGGACAGGAAACTAATGAAAAACTGTTTTTT	CASSLGQETNEKLFF	TRBV7-9	TRBJ1-4	-	-
TGTGCCAGTAGTAACGGGGGGCGGCCTCCGAGGACTGAAGCTTTCTTT	CASSNGGRPPRTEAFF	TRBV19	TRBJ1-1	-	-
TGTGCCAGCAGCTTAGATGGAGATACGCAGTATTTT	CASSLDGDTQYF	TRBV11-2	TRBJ2-3	-	-
TGTGCCAGCAGTTTAGGGAGGGGCAATCAGCCCCAGCATTTT	CASSLGRGNQPQHF	TRBV27	TRBJ1-5	many	-
TGTGCCAGCAGTGAATGGGCTCGGGACAGAGATGGCTACACCTTC	CASSEWARDRDGYTF	TRBV25-1	TRBJ1-2	-	TRBD1
TGTGCCACGGGACTAGTAGATGAGCAGTTCTTC	CATGLVDEQFF	TRBV6-5	TRBJ2-1	few	TRBD2
TGTGCCTGGAGATTAGCGGGAGAGTGGACCGGGGAGCTGTTTTTT	CAWRLAGEWTGELFF	TRBV30	TRBJ2-2	-	TRBD2
TGTGCCACCGGGGTCTGGGGGGGCTCCTCGAGAATCACTGAAGCTTTCTTT	CATGVWGGSSRITEAFF	TRBV7-9	TRBJ1-1	-	-
TGTGCCACCAGGTGGGGACAGTCCCAAAAAAGCGGCAATCAGCCCCAGCATTTT	CATRWGQSQKSGNQPQHF	TRBV15	TRBJ1-5	-	TRBD1
TGTGCCTGCCCAGAATCAACTCGGGACAGGGTGGACTATGGCTACACCTTC	CACPESTRDRVDYGYTF	TRBV30	TRBJ1-2	-	TRBD1
TGTGCCAGCAGCTTATCCCTAGCGGGAGGGCAAGAGACCCAGTACTTC	CASSLSLAGGQETQYF	TRBV7-2	TRBJ2-5	-	TRBD2
TGTGCCAGCAGGAGACTAGCGGGAGGGCTAAATGAGCAGTTCTTC	CASRRLAGGLNEQFF	TRBV28	TRBJ2-1	-	TRBD2
TGTGCCAGCAGAATAGCGGGAGGGCCCAATGAGCAGTTCTTC	CASRIAGGPNEQFF	TRBV6-6	TRBJ2-1	once	TRBD2
TGTGCCAGCAGTTTAGGACAGCCCAATGAGCAGTTCTTC	CASSLGQPNEQFF	TRBV28	TRBJ2-1	-	-
TGTGCCAGCAGCTTGGGAAACTCTGGGGCCAACGTCCTGACTTTC	CASSLGNSGANVLTF	TRBV5-4	TRBJ2-6	-	-
TGTGCCAGCAGTATTACAGGGTTCAACACTGAAGCTTTCTTT	CASSITGFNTEAFF	TRBV27	TRBJ1-1	once	-
TGTGCCTGGAGTATGCAGGCGGAGCCATTTGCGTACTTC	CAWSMQAEPFAYF	TRBV30	TRBJ2-7	-	-
TGTGCCATCGACAGGGGTGTCGGCTACACCTTC	CAIDRGVGYTF	TRBV6-1	TRBJ1-2	-	TRBD1
TGTGCCAGCAGCTTGGATCCGGGTTCCTATGGCTACACCTTC	CASSLDPGSYGYTF	TRBV5-4	TRBJ1-2	-	-
TGTGCCAGCAGCCCCCATGACAATCAGCCCCAGCATTTT	CASSPHDNQPQHF	TRBV5-5	TRBJ1-5	few	-